The 21 T cell receptor beta chains presented below share a single source sample, sequenced in a study of T cell repertoires in cytomegalovirus infection. One entry per CDR3 protein results from TCRdb running MiXCR on the reads. Found here are about 570,000 distinct CDR3 sequences, 40% of them singletons; the top ten hold more than 40%. The antigens these receptors bind are not known. This material consisted of cultured PBMCs, taken from culture after CMV antigen stimulation. The receptors were sampled from a human donor in good health (CMV status not recorded). Some clones in this sample may be carry-over from other donors' samples.

This clonotype was counted a single time. V usage is TRBV19 and J usage is TRBJ2-7; TRBD1 matches at 10 bases. Trimming at V came to 8 bases and at J to 9 bases, leaving 16 bases not matched to a gene. The V gene's germline CDR1 is LNHDA and CDR2 SQIVND (reference sequence). The CDR3 loop spans 15 amino acids. Here the CDR3 reads CASARDGTGETRQYF. The DNA of the CDR3 is TGTGCCAGTGCCAGAGACGGGACAGGGGAGACTCGGCAGTACTTC.

The rearrangement uses TRBV28 and TRBJ2-3, with TRBD1 identical over 9 bases. V lost 6 bases to trimming and J lost 7 bases; unmatched junction nucleotides: 11. Germline lookup yields CDR1 MDHEN and CDR2 SYDVKM. The CDR3 totals 15 residues. This chain's CDR3 is CASSRTGGDRNTQYF. As DNA, the CDR3 is TGTGCCAGCAGCCGAACAGGGGGCGATCGGAATACGCAGTATTTT.

The V gene is TRBV20-1, the J gene TRBJ2-4; D is ambiguous. Trimming took 3 bases from V and 0 from J, leaving 21 bases between them. The length of the CDR3 is 18 residues. The V gene's germline CDR1 is DFQATT and CDR2 SNEGSKA (reference sequence). The chain's CDR3 is CSASLGNQLGIAKNIQYF. Here the CDR3 DNA reads TGCAGTGCTAGCCTGGGAAACCAGTTGGGAATAGCCAAAAACATTCAGTACTTC.

The rearrangement links TRBV7-2 to TRBJ2-7; 8 bases align to TRBD1. The CDR3 is made up of 16 amino acids. V shed 3 bases, J shed 6 bases, and the junction held 13 bases outside the gene matches. Germline-derived CDR1 and CDR2 are SGHTA and FQGNSA. CDR3 DNA sequence: TGTGCCAGCAGCTTCGGCCGGACAGGGTACAATTTCGAGCAGTACTTC. As protein: CASSFGRTGYNFEQYF.

This clonotype has just a few counts. The chain combines TRBV7-8 with TRBJ1-5; tentative D call: TRBD1 (6 bases). Germline loops: CDR1 SGHVS, CDR2 FQNEAQ. V lost 5 bases and J lost 4, with 15 bases in between. The CDR3 extends over 15 amino acids. CDR3 in DNA: TGTGCCAGCAGCCGGGGCCGAGGGGGAAATCAGCCCCAGCATTTT. Protein product: CASSRGRGGNQPQHF.

J is TRBJ1-4 and V is TRBV20-1; TRBD1 matches at 9 bases. V dropped 2 bases and J dropped 5; count of bases not matched to a gene: 3. This CDR3 comprises 14 residues. The germline gives CDR1 DFQATT, CDR2 SNEGSKA (reference sequence). The DNA of the CDR3 is TGCAGTGCTAGAACCGGGACAGGGAATGAAAAACTGTTTTTT. Protein: CSARTGTGNEKLFF.

The V call is TRBV4-3, the J call TRBJ2-5, with 10 nucleotides matching TRBD2. The germline V gene has CDR1 LGHNA and CDR2 YSLEER. After removal of 5 bases from V and 1 base from J, the junction contained 7 bases not matched to a gene. CDR3 length: 16 amino acids. CDR3 sequence (DNA): TGCGCCAGCAGCAGAACGACTAGCGGGCGCCAAGAGACCCAGTACTTC. The encoded protein is CASSRTTSGRQETQYF.

The chain links TRBV6-5 to TRBJ1-2, with 7 bases identical to TRBD1. The V gene's germline CDR1 is MNHEY and CDR2 SVGAGI. The CDR3 has 15 amino acids. The J segment lost 10 bases and the V segment lost 2 bases, leaving 13 bases of the junction unmatched. The CDR3 here is CASSYALGQTTDYTF. The CDR3 region has the DNA TGTGCCAGCAGTTACGCACTGGGACAGACTACGGACTACACCTTC.

The V call is TRBV7-4, the J call TRBJ2-1; D gene unclear. The CDR3 consists of 11 residues. The germline V gene encodes CDR1 SGHVT and CDR2 SQSDAQ. The V end was cut by 9 bases, the J end by 9 bases, with 12 bases between. The CDR3 bases are TGTGCCAGTGCCTCCATGGGTGAGCAGTTCTTC. The encoded protein is CASASMGEQFF. Using reference TRBV7-4 and TRBJ2-1 for the parts outside the CDR3, the full variable domain is GAGVSQSPRYKVAKRGRDVALRCDSISGHVTLYWYRQTLGQGSEVLTYSQSDAQRDKSGRPSGRFSAERPERSVSTLKIQRTEQGDSAVYLCASASMGEQFFGPGTRLTVL.

This chain uses TRBV10-3 with TRBJ2-1, with D perhaps TRBD1 or TRBD2 (6 bases each). Between the trimmed V and J ends, which lost 5 bases and 12 bases, there was a span of 23 bases. The CDR3 contains 15 residues. The germline gives CDR1 ENHRY, CDR2 SYGVKD. CDR3 sequence: CAISSVGGRPMGQFF. CDR3 coding DNA: TGTGCCATCAGTTCCGTAGGGGGGCGGCCCATGGGGCAGTTCTTC.

The rearrangement joins TRBV12-3 or TRBV12-4 to TRBJ2-3, with D perhaps matching TRBD1 or TRBD2 (5 bases each). With 7 bases removed from V and 4 bases from J, the gap between germline ends came to 15 bases. The CDR3 runs 14 residues. CDR3 in DNA: TGTGCCAGCATAGTGAGGGGTCGCGCAGATACGCAGTATTTT. The encoded protein is CASIVRGRADTQYF.

This clonotype was counted a few times. The V and J genes are TRBV7-2 and TRBJ2-2; a possible D gene is TRBD1 (5 bases). Germline V lookup: CDR1 SGHTA, CDR2 FQGNSA. This CDR3 spans 18 amino acids. The V end lost 2 bases, the J end lost 4 bases, and 20 bases lay between the germline ends. The CDR3 coding sequence is TGTGCCAGCAGCTTATCTTTTGGGATGGCAGGGTCCACCGGGGAGCTGTTTTTT. Amino acid sequence: CASSLSFGMAGSTGELFF.

This clonotype has a handful of counts. This chain connects TRBV5-1 to TRBJ2-1; tentative D call: TRBD2 (5 bases). CDR3 size: 14 residues. The germline CDR1 and CDR2 sequences are SGHRS and YFSETQ. The germline V and J ends were trimmed by 2 bases and 2 bases, with 8 bases remaining between them. CDR3 sequence reads: CASSFRGPYNEQFF. The CDR3 nucleotides are TGCGCCAGCAGCTTTCGGGGTCCCTACAATGAGCAGTTCTTC.

This clonotype was recorded a few times. The chain uses TRBV7-2 and TRBJ2-5; weak D call: TRBD1 (7 bases). The CDR3 spans 15 residues. CDR1 SGHTA and CDR2 FQGNSA come from the germline V gene. V was trimmed by 8 bases and J by 1 base, leaving 17 bases between them. The CDR3 nucleotides are TGTGCCAGCTCAGGAGGGGGCGGGCCCCAAGAGACCCAGTACTTC. Amino acids: CASSGGGGPQETQYF. The whole variable domain, remainder taken from reference TRBV7-2 and TRBJ2-5, is GAGVSQSPSNKVTEKGKDVELRCDPISGHTALYWYRQSLGQGLEFLIYFQGNSAPDKSGLPSDRFSAERTGGSVSTLTIQRTQQEDSAVYLCASSGGGGPQETQYFGPGTRLLVL.

The table lists this clonotype with a few counts. V and J are TRBV7-2 and TRBJ2-5; D call uncertain. Germline-derived CDR1 and CDR2 are SGHTA and FQGNSA. Trimming left V 5 bases short and J 9 bases short, with 19 bases between. The CDR3 totals 14 residues. The DNA for the CDR3 is TGTGCCAGCAGCCCCGGGCCCCGCCAATCGGCCCAGTACTTC. It translates to CASSPGPRQSAQYF.

This clonotype was observed a single time. The rearrangement joins TRBV4-1 to TRBJ2-1, with no clear D. The CDR3 contains 12 residues. V lost 1 base to trimming and J lost 5 bases, with 3 bases between them. The germline V gene encodes CDR1 MGHRA and CDR2 YSYEKL. The CDR3 nucleotides are TGCGCCAGCAGCCAAGCTCACAATGAGCAGTTCTTC. Translated, it gives CASSQAHNEQFF.

DNA of the CDR3: TGTGCCAGCAGCTTAGCGCCAGGGTTCCAAGAGACCCAGTACTTC. The encoded protein is CASSLAPGFQETQYF. The V and J genes are TRBV7-6 and TRBJ2-5, with D tentatively TRBD1 (5 bases). V was pared by 0 bases and J by 1 base, with 9 bases between. Germline CDR1 is SGHVS and CDR2 is FNYEAQ. The CDR3 is 15 residues long.

The chain has TRBV7-2 and TRBJ1-5, with 9 positions matching TRBD1. V dropped 5 bases and J dropped 2; count of bases not matched to a gene: 7. The germline V gene encodes CDR1 SGHTA and CDR2 FQGNSA. This CDR3 comprises 16 residues. The CDR3 reads CASSPRTGEGNQPQHF. The CDR3 nucleotides read TGTGCCAGCAGCCCCAGGACAGGGGAGGGCAATCAGCCCCAGCATTTT.

For the CDR3, the DNA is TGTGCCAGCAGCTTTAGTGGGCAGGATGTTAACTATGGCTACACCTTC. Its translation is CASSFSGQDVNYGYTF. This sequence joins TRBV7-2 and TRBJ1-2, with D unclear. CDR3 length: 16 residues. The germline V gene has CDR1 SGHTA and CDR2 FQGNSA. V lost 3 bases, J lost 1 base, and 15 bases lay in between.

The sample holds many counts of this clonotype. The chain employs TRBV7-2 and TRBJ2-3; D might be TRBD2 (6 bases). Per the germline V gene, CDR1 is SGHTA and CDR2 is FQGNSA. With 1 base removed from V and 5 bases from J, the gap between germline ends came to 13 bases. The CDR3 contains 15 residues. CDR3 in amino acids: CASSLGLVGGDTQYF. The CDR3 bases are TGTGCCAGCAGCTTAGGACTAGTGGGGGGAGATACGCAGTATTTT.

The DNA for the CDR3 is TGTGCCAGCGATAGGGGCTACCAAGAGACCCAGTACTTC. This sequence encodes CASDRGYQETQYF. The rearrangement joins TRBV2 to TRBJ2-5, with D possibly TRBD1 on 5 matching bases. The CDR3 spans 13 residues. V was shortened by 8 bases and J by 0 bases, with 10 bases between the two germline ends. Germline V gene sequence: CDR1 SNHLY, CDR2 FYNNEI.